Below, one T cell receptor (beta chain) is given with its context. These data come from a study of early T cells in non-severe SARS-CoV-2 infection. Per the germline V gene, CDR1 is SGDLS and CDR2 is YYNGEE. This CDR3 region has 17 residues. Trimming pared 0 bases from V and 4 bases from J, leaving 19 bases between. The library protocol tagged individual cDNA molecules with unique molecular identifiers. TCRdb processed the 5' RACE reads anew with MiXCR; each CDR3 protein has one entry. The sample lists approximately 35,000 distinct CDR3 sequences; approximately 5% were seen once. Sequencing was carried out using whole blood. The sequence came from an adult who was a healthcare worker with PCR-confirmed SARS-CoV-2 infection or an uninfected control (not recorded which). The chain couples TRBV9 to TRBJ2-5, with D perhaps matching TRBD2 (6 bases). The CDR3 spells CASSVAGGRPGGETQYF. The CDR3 DNA sequence: TGTGCCAGCAGCGTAGCTGGAGGGAGACCGGGCGGAGAGACCCAGTACTTC. Filled out from reference TRBV9 and TRBJ2-5, the complete variable domain reads DSGVTQTPKHLITATGQRVTLRCSPRSGDLSVYWYQQSLDQGLQFLIQYYNGEERAKGNILERFSAQQFPDLHSELNLSSLELGDSALYFCASSVAGGRPGGETQYFGPGTRLLVL.